These 13 T cell receptor beta chains were sequenced from one sample in a study of blood T cell repertoires in COVID-19. Sequenced by immunoSEQ multiplex PCR; TCRdb stores in-frame clones only, minus some. The table shows nearly 300,000 clones, with roughly 90% occurring only once. Sequences were obtained from PBMCs or T cells enriched from blood (not recorded which). Receptors were obtained from a woman between 45 and 65 years old who had been exposed to COVID-19.

This chain joins TRBV9 and TRBJ1-5; the D is unclear. V dropped 0 bases and J dropped 5 bases, with 6 bases sitting between them. CDR1 SGDLS and CDR2 YYNGEE come from the germline V gene. This CDR3 is built from 13 residues. Written as DNA, the CDR3 is TGTGCCAGCAGCGTAGACGGTTATCAGCCCCAGCATTTT. Amino acid sequence: CASSVDGYQPQHF.

The CDR3 DNA sequence: TGTGCCATCTCCGAACAGGGGGTGGACTATGGCTACACCTTC. This codes for CAISEQGVDYGYTF. This chain connects TRBV10-3 to TRBJ1-2, with TRBD1 identical over 8 bases. The CDR3 length is 14 residues. V shed 8 bases and J 3 bases; nucleotides not matched to a gene: 8. CDR1 ENHRY and CDR2 SYGVKD come from the germline V gene.

The chain has TRBV10-3 and TRBJ1-6; 10 bases line up with TRBD1. Germline V CDR1 and CDR2: ENHRY, SYGVKD. This CDR3 is 14 amino acids long. Losses at the gene ends were 11 bases for V and 6 bases for J; bases not matched to a gene: 7. DNA of the CDR3: TGTGCCGCAGGGACAGGGGTGATTAATTCACCCCTCCACTTT. Its protein is CAAGTGVINSPLHF.

The chain carries TRBV7-9 and TRBJ2-3, with D perhaps TRBD2 (5 bases). V dropped 1 base and J dropped 5 bases, with 13 bases sitting between them. Germline V gene sequence: CDR1 SEHNR, CDR2 FQNEAQ (reference sequence). CDR3 length equals 15 residues. CDR3 DNA sequence: TGTGCCAGCAGCTTAGTATCCGGAGGTGGAGATACGCAGTATTTT. Residues: CASSLVSGGGDTQYF.

The chain employs TRBV6-5 and TRBJ2-1; 9 bases match TRBD2. CDR3 length: 15 residues. Germline V gene data show CDR1 as MNHEY and CDR2 as SVGAGI. Unmatched junction bases numbered 4, after V lost 7 bases and J lost 0 bases. The CDR3 loop is CASKPSGASYNEQFF. The CDR3 DNA sequence: TGTGCCAGCAAACCTAGCGGGGCCTCCTACAATGAGCAGTTCTTC.

This clone was detected once. The rearrangement links TRBV2 to TRBJ2-1, with TRBD2 matching over 8 bases. Germline V lookup: CDR1 SNHLY, CDR2 FYNNEI. This CDR3 comprises 16 residues. The trim removed 1 base at V and 1 base at J, leaving 3 bases unmatched. For the CDR3, the DNA is TGTGCCAGCAGTGAAGTCAGCGGGGGATCCTACAATGAGCAGTTCTTC. This encodes CASSEVSGGSYNEQFF.

The chain employs TRBV7-2 and TRBJ1-1; D not certain. Deletions cut 6 bases from V and 5 bases from J, with 13 bases between. Germline V gives CDR1 SGHTA, CDR2 FQGNSA. CDR3 size: 13 residues. The CDR3 sequence is CASSVQRETEAFF. The DNA for the CDR3 is TGTGCCAGCAGTGTGCAGCGGGAAACTGAAGCTTTCTTT. Drawing the rest from reference TRBV7-2 and TRBJ1-1, the complete variable domain is GAGVSQSPSNKVTEKGKDVELRCDPISGHTALYWYRQSLGQGLEFLIYFQGNSAPDKSGLPSDRFSAERTGGSVSTLTIQRTQQEDSAVYLCASSVQRETEAFFGQGTRLTVV.

This sequence joins TRBV6-1 and TRBJ1-6; TRBD1 matches at 10 bases. Germline CDR1 MNHNS, CDR2 SASEGT. This CDR3 has 15 amino acids. J gave up 10 bases and V 2 bases, and 5 bases lay outside the gene matches. CDR3 protein: CASSETGTGVSPLHF. The DNA for the CDR3 is TGTGCCAGCAGTGAAACCGGGACAGGGGTATCACCCCTCCACTTT.

This sequence joins TRBV24-1 and TRBJ2-2; TRBD1 matches at 7 bases. The CDR3 has 16 residues. With V trimmed by 3 bases and J by 6 bases, 9 bases remained unmatched. Germline V gives CDR1 KGHDR, CDR2 SFDVKD. CDR3 sequence (DNA): TGTGCCACCAGTGATCCTAGACAGGGTGACGCCGGGGAGCTGTTTTTT. Translated, it gives CATSDPRQGDAGELFF.

The chain joins TRBV19 to TRBJ2-7; 10 bases line up with TRBD1. Trimming at V came to 2 bases and at J to 6 bases, leaving 16 bases not matched to a gene. The CDR3 has 18 amino acids. Germline V gene lookup returns CDR1 LNHDA and CDR2 SQIVND (reference sequence). CDR3 DNA sequence: TGTGCCAGTAGTATAAGGTTTGGGACAGGGGAAATCTCCGGCGAGCAGTACTTC. Its protein product is CASSIRFGTGEISGEQYF.

This sequence joins TRBV5-1 and TRBJ1-1, with 9 bases identical to TRBD1. Trimming removed 4 bases from V and 1 base from J; junction bases left unmatched: 5. This CDR3 region has 15 residues. CDR1 and CDR2 (germline): SGHRS, YFSETQ. The CDR3 coding sequence is TGCGCCAGCAGCCTAACAGGGGGCCGGAACACTGAAGCTTTCTTT. Its protein is CASSLTGGRNTEAFF.

The chain combines TRBV6-5 with TRBJ1-1, with D tentatively TRBD1 (5 bases). The CDR3 runs to 15 residues. Trimming took off 2 bases at V and 1 base at J, with 11 bases between the two ends. Germline-derived CDR1 and CDR2 are MNHEY and SVGAGI. CDR3 protein: CASSYGSGGNTEAFF. In DNA, the CDR3 is TGTGCCAGCAGTTACGGCTCGGGGGGGAACACTGAAGCTTTCTTT.

The chain uses TRBV5-6 and TRBJ2-2; D not certain. The length of the CDR3 is 15 residues. The V gene lost 0 bases and the J gene lost 3 bases, with 9 bases spanning the gap. Germline V gene data show CDR1 as SGHDT and CDR2 as YYEEEE. CDR3 DNA sequence: TGTGCCAGCAGCTTGGGCTGGCCGTACACCGGGGAGCTGTTTTTT. Its translation is CASSLGWPYTGELFF.